This entry concerns a single TCR beta chain. The data stem from a study of T cell changes during pregnancy in multiple sclerosis. Here immunoSEQ multiplex PCR was the method, and the copy in TCRdb shows in-frame clones only, minus some. The sample has some 100,000 clones; more than 85% are singletons. V lost 6 bases and J 0 bases, leaving 9 bases between the germline ends. Looked up from germline, CDR1 is MNHEY and CDR2 is SVGAGI. This CDR3 comprises 14 residues. This receptor was obtained from a female donor with multiple sclerosis, enrolled in a pregnancy study. The sample in question was peripheral blood, obtained in the second trimester of pregnancy. V and J are TRBV6-5 and TRBJ1-3; no definite D call. The CDR3 DNA reads as TGTGCCAGCAGATTGAGTATCTCTGGAAACACCATATATTTT. Translating gives CASRLSISGNTIYF.